The 4 T cell receptor beta chains in this list originate from one sample, sequenced in a study of human T cells and chemical hapten exposure (dated by TCRdb to about 2021). The library was produced with RACE. TCRdb records NextSeq 500 as the sequencer. TCRdb trimmed public reads at Q25 via fastp, called clones via MiXCR and kept in-frame beta chains. Identical CDR3 protein sequences are pooled into one entry, listed with their most common genes and DNA. The sample records nearly 95,000 distinct CDR3 sequences, 11% of which are singletons. The biggest ten clones account for 2.2% of the sample. The sample's time point label is to be understood as: patch test 2, 6 weeks after DPC sensitization. The treatment or condition label corresponds to: therapeutic diphenylcyclopropenone sensitization with weekly scalp DPC. The sequenced sample was whole blood, obtained in connection with sensitization to the hapten diphenylcyclopropenone (DPC). The source of these receptors is a man between 35 and 55 years old with alopecia areata. Some clones in this sample may be carry-over from other donors' samples.

The gene calls are TRBV14 and TRBJ2-2; 10 bases are a match to TRBD2. The J segment lost 6 bases and the V segment lost 2 bases, leaving 6 bases of the junction unmatched. CDR3 length: 16 residues. Germline V gene data show CDR1 as SGHDN and CDR2 as FVKESK. The CDR3 spells CASSQLAGASPGELFF. In nucleotides, the CDR3 is TGTGCCAGCAGCCAACTAGCGGGAGCCTCCCCCGGGGAGCTGTTTTTT. Full variable domain (missing parts from reference TRBV14 and TRBJ2-2): EAGVTQFPSHSVIEKGQTVTLRCDPISGHDNLYWYRRVMGKEIKFLLHFVKESKQDESGMPNNRFLAERTGGTYSTLKVQPAELEDSGVYFCASSQLAGASPGELFFGEGSRLTVL.

The chain employs TRBV5-1 and TRBJ1-2; D gene uncertain. Trimming left V 1 base short and J 0 bases short, with 7 bases between. Germline assignment: CDR1 SGHRS and CDR2 YFSETQ. The CDR3 extends over 14 amino acids. The CDR3 DNA follows: TGCGCCAGCAGCTTGAGGGAAGCTAACTATGGCTACACCTTC. Its protein product is CASSLREANYGYTF.

The table lists this clonotype with many counts. The V call is TRBV18, the J call TRBJ2-3; the D gene is possibly TRBD2 (5 bases). CDR1 and CDR2 from the germline V gene are KGHSH and LQKENI. V lost 2 bases, J lost 0 bases, and 12 bases lay in between. The CDR3 is made up of 16 amino acids. CDR3 nucleotides: TGTGCCAGCTCACCATGGGGTAGCGAGAGCACAGATACGCAGTATTTT. It encodes CASSPWGSESTDTQYF.

This clonotype was detected only a few times. The gene calls are TRBV28 and TRBJ1-5; 9 bases are shared with TRBD1. Germline V gene data show CDR1 as MDHEN and CDR2 as SYDVKM. After removal of 4 bases from V and 7 bases from J, the junction contained 8 bases not matched to a gene. CDR3 size: 15 residues. CDR3 coding DNA: TGTGCCAGCAGTTCCGGGGACAGGGCTCGGCAGCCCCAGCATTTT. Its translation is CASSSGDRARQPQHF.